The T cell receptor beta chain under discussion was sequenced for a study of response to subunit inactivated influenza vaccine. Findings of the study overall: Authors suggested each seasonal influenza vaccination recruits few new T cells.

In TCRdb, the RT-PCR reads were re-called with MiXCR into one record per CDR3 protein. In the table there are about 520,000 distinct CDR3 sequences, roughly 7.6% of which are singletons. The CDR3 spans 12 residues. The V and J ends lost 6 bases and 3 bases respectively, with 6 bases between them. A note on this clonotype: Antigen specificity is unknown.

The rearrangement uses TRBV12-3 or TRBV12-4 and TRBJ1-3; D not resolved. The TCR was taken from a man aged 45 to 70 who received an inactivated influenza vaccine. The input for sequencing was PBMCs from blood, taken around 25 months after vaccination. The CDR3 DNA is TGTGCCAGCAGGGCAGGTGGAAACACCATATATTTT. This sequence encodes CASRAGGNTIYF.